The entry below gives a single T cell receptor beta chain sequence along with its context. The clone's antigen remains unknown. No per-base quality is available; no much larger clone lies one base away. These data are taken from a study of T cell responses to AZD1222 COVID-19 vaccine (dated by TCRdb to 2020 to 2022). With regard to the full study: TCR sequencing was performed for about 250 trial participants, of whom roughly 200 were given two doses of AZD1222 and about 25 were given two doses of MenACWY control vaccine. Trial participants were enrolled by age into 18-55, 56-69 and 70-plus year subgroups, with roughly 160, 29 and 62 TCR-sequenced participants respectively. Study-wide conclusions, independent of this receptor: Because no samples from the day 14 peak response were available, repertoires could be characterized only after the peak T cell response. Conclusions about previously exposed vaccinees are limited, since just five or six AZD1222 recipients were seropositive for SARS-CoV-2 at baseline. Participants were mostly white British, with more females than males. The authors suggested clonal diversity may have been underestimated. The vaccine-associated CD4 TCRs covered the entire spike protein, and the dominant responses fell in regions 160-218 and 743-854. Epitopes outside the regions mutated in the B.1.351 and B.1.1.7 variants were reportedly recognized by nearly half of the unique spike-specific TCRs. Spike-specific TCR breadth and depth rose significantly after two AZD1222 doses compared with day 0 and with MenACWY recipients. The 56-69-year group was small, and its depth increase did not reach significance, likely because of low power.

From the germline V gene, CDR1 is SGHAT and CDR2 is FQNNGV. Deletion took 4 bases off V and 4 bases off J, with a span of 5 bases between the germline ends. The CDR3 numbers 11 residues from cysteine through phenylalanine. CDR3 DNA only is kept here, 33 bases in frame from base 1. Interpreted using the paper, the time point label stands for: baseline before first vaccination. The intended sense of this specimen's treatment or condition label: meningococcal conjugate vaccine given as trial control. Vaccinee samples were obtained from the UK trials COV001 and COV002, which included a single-blind randomized controlled phase 2/3 trial of AZD1222 (ChAdOx1 nCoV-19) in healthy adults. Trial participant PBMC samples were collected at day 0 and day 28 after the second dose for TCRbeta chain sequencing. The CDR3 regions of human TCRbeta chains were analyzed by immunosequencing. Per the original workflow: TCRs in the repertoires were compared against a reference library of SARS-CoV-2-specific TCRs that had been generated with the MIRA antigen-specificity platform. Breadth was defined as the fraction of unique TCRs that were SARS-CoV-2-associated. Depth was defined as the fraction of total T cells that were SARS-CoV-2-associated. Each spike-specific TCR was assigned to its reactive spike region and to a CD4 or CD8 class using the MIRA data. Log10-transformed breadth and depth values were compared by one-way ANOVA with Sidak's multiple comparisons tests. The table comes from immuneACCESS by way of TCRdb, which keeps in-frame sequences with V and J called. Part of the clones is missing from these tables; in studies checked, under half for an unresolved V gene and the rest for unknown reasons. Clonal size and the V and J genes are those of that table, whereas D and trimming came from the DNA. The sample records about 86,000 clones, 80% to 90% of which are singletons. The leading ten clones occupy about a tenth of the sample.

The TCR was taken from an adult in good health. This specimen was peripheral blood, taken on day 0 of MenACWY control vaccination. This receptor chain uses TRBV11-2 and TRBJ2-7; no confident D gene assignment can be made. The nucleotides read TGTGCCAGCAGCTCCTCATACGAGCAGTACTTC. Translated, it gives CASSSSYEQYF.